These T cell receptor beta chains were read from a single sample in a study of molecular identifiers for immune sequencing clone quantification. TCRdb re-called the PCR reads through MiXCR, storing one row per CDR3 protein. The data contain 460,000 or so distinct CDR3 sequences, 20% to 25% of them singletons. What was sequenced was naive CD8+ T cells from blood, with Jurkat cell RNA spiked in. These TCRs come from a human donor in good health. Some libraries in this study had Jurkat cell RNA spiked in. CDR3s include the opening cysteine and the closing phenylalanine or tryptophan. Part of the rows lack a size; the others show once, few, many or a class for expanded clones.

V gene: TRBV7-6; J gene: TRBJ2-3; clone size: few; CDR3 protein: CASSLEGGGGAADTQYF
V gene: TRBV4-3; J gene: TRBJ2-7; clone size: few; CDR3 protein: CASSQAFLTSDSYEQYF
V gene: TRBV5-4; J gene: TRBJ2-7; clone size: many; CDR3 protein: CASSPMGGRSAYEQYF
V gene: TRBV7-9; J gene: TRBJ2-7; clone size: .; CDR3 protein: CASSPPTGTSGSYEQYF
V gene: TRBV27; J gene: TRBJ2-7; clone size: .; CDR3 protein: CASSFAGGKEQYF
V gene: TRBV6-2/TRBV6-3; J gene: TRBJ1-2; clone size: few; CDR3 protein: CASSYGRQGANYGYTF
V gene: TRBV13; J gene: TRBJ2-7; clone size: few; CDR3 protein: CASSLGRGSGEQYF
V gene: TRBV5-1; J gene: TRBJ2-7; clone size: many; CDR3 protein: CASSFDRPEQYF
V gene: TRBV4-3; J gene: TRBJ1-3; clone size: many; CDR3 protein: CASSQDGMGAGNTIYF
V gene: TRBV5-8; J gene: TRBJ1-1; clone size: many; CDR3 protein: CASSYEDREENTEAFF
V gene: TRBV4-2; J gene: TRBJ2-5; clone size: few; CDR3 protein: CASSQEEQPPLSTQYF
V gene: TRBV2; J gene: TRBJ1-1; clone size: many; CDR3 protein: CASTRTAGADTEAFF
V gene: TRBV20-1; J gene: TRBJ1-5; clone size: .; CDR3 protein: CSARDREAYSNQPQHF
V gene: TRBV29-1; J gene: TRBJ2-7; clone size: many; CDR3 protein: CSVEDETGGFGEQYF
V gene: TRBV6-2/TRBV6-3; J gene: TRBJ1-1; clone size: many; CDR3 protein: CASSFSTGVNTEAFF
V gene: TRBV7-9; J gene: TRBJ1-1; clone size: many; CDR3 protein: CASSSEVWAANTEAFF
V gene: TRBV2; J gene: TRBJ1-3; clone size: .; CDR3 protein: CASRVDTSSGNTIYF
V gene: TRBV6-5; J gene: TRBJ2-7; clone size: many; CDR3 protein: CASSMDRGPYEQYF
V gene: TRBV20-1; J gene: TRBJ2-2; clone size: many; CDR3 protein: CSARPYDGQGNTGELFF
V gene: TRBV5-1; J gene: TRBJ2-6; clone size: many; CDR3 protein: CASSRGASGANVLTF
V gene: TRBV5-6; J gene: TRBJ2-3; clone size: many; CDR3 protein: CASSLSLVPDTQYF
V gene: TRBV23-1; J gene: TRBJ2-2; clone size: .; CDR3 protein: CASSHSNPRDTGELFF
V gene: TRBV7-9; J gene: TRBJ2-1; clone size: many; CDR3 protein: CASSLGLVVFF
V gene: TRBV24-1; J gene: TRBJ2-1; clone size: few; CDR3 protein: CATSDSGVRQFF
V gene: TRBV6-2/TRBV6-3; J gene: TRBJ2-7; clone size: few; CDR3 protein: CASSYGRVEYEQYF
V gene: TRBV27; J gene: TRBJ2-7; clone size: few; CDR3 protein: CASSFSSPLPDEQYF
V gene: TRBV7-9; J gene: TRBJ1-1; clone size: many; CDR3 protein: CASSSATWDAEAFF
V gene: TRBV4-3; J gene: TRBJ2-7; clone size: .; CDR3 protein: CASGPTTSRTSYEQYF
V gene: TRBV30; J gene: TRBJ1-1; clone size: many; CDR3 protein: CAWTKRVREAFF